These 9 T cell receptor beta chains originate from one sample sequenced in a study of blood T cell repertoires in COVID-19. Here immunoSEQ multiplex PCR was the method, and the copy in TCRdb shows in-frame clones only, minus some. The sample carries under 250,000 clones, about 90% recorded once. The sequenced sample consisted of peripheral blood. The origin of the receptors is a man aged 30 to 39 with acute or convalescent COVID-19.

The chain employs TRBV4-2 and TRBJ1-5; D gene unclear. Trimming removed 1 base at V and 3 bases at J, with 10 bases between. The CDR3 loop spans 15 amino acids. The V gene's germline CDR1 is LGHNA and CDR2 YNFKEQ. CDR3 region: CASSQVGSYNQPQHF. CDR3 sequence (DNA): TGTGCCAGCAGCCAAGTGGGCAGCTACAATCAGCCCCAGCATTTT.

This chain uses TRBV19 with TRBJ2-7; 9 bases match TRBD1. The ends lost 5 bases at V and 5 bases at J; junction bases unmatched: 13. This CDR3 has 16 amino acids. CDR1 LNHDA and CDR2 SQIVND come from the germline V gene (reference sequence). CDR3 sequence reads: CASSPPRQGESHEQYF. The CDR3, as DNA: TGTGCCAGTAGTCCCCCACGACAGGGGGAAAGTCACGAGCAGTACTTC.

The chain employs TRBV18 and TRBJ2-1; TRBD1 agrees at 9 bases. The CDR3 contains 14 residues. V was clipped by 6 bases and J by 5 bases; unmatched bases: 5. Germline values: CDR1 KGHSH, CDR2 LQKENI. Written as DNA, the CDR3 is TGTGCCAGCTCCGGGACAGGGAGGGACAATGAGCAGTTCTTC. It codes for CASSGTGRDNEQFF.

The rearrangement links TRBV30 to TRBJ1-6; D unresolved. Germline CDR1 GTSNPN, CDR2 SVGIG (reference sequence). This CDR3 has 13 amino acids. V lost 3 bases and J lost 10, with 13 bases in between. The CDR3 region is CAWSDYLGSPLHF. The DNA for the CDR3 is TGTGCCTGGAGCGACTACCTAGGGTCACCCCTCCACTTT.

The chain combines TRBV24-1 with TRBJ2-7, with TRBD1 matching 10 bases. Germline lookup yields CDR1 KGHDR and CDR2 SFDVKD. The J segment lost 8 bases and the V segment lost 7 bases, leaving 7 bases of the junction unmatched. The CDR3 sequence is 13 residues long. In nucleotides, the CDR3 is TGTGCCACCAGGGATGACAGGGGGCTCAAGCAGTACTTC. Translated, it gives CATRDDRGLKQYF.

The chain carries TRBV7-2 and TRBJ1-2; unclear D gene. V lost 4 bases, J lost 0 bases, and 9 bases lay in between. CDR1 and CDR2 from the germline V gene are SGHTA and FQGNSA. The CDR3 loop spans 14 amino acids. CDR3 bases: TGTGCCAGCAGCTCAGGACTTTCTAACTATGGCTACACCTTC. This codes for CASSSGLSNYGYTF.

The rearrangement links TRBV4-1 to TRBJ2-7; 7 bases map to TRBD1. Trimming cost V 1 base and J 5 bases; bases outside gene matches: 5. This CDR3 has 14 amino acids. Germline V gene lookup returns CDR1 MGHRA and CDR2 YSYEKL. CDR3 nucleotide sequence: TGCGCCAGCAGCCAAGGGACAGGTCAGGACGAGCAGTACTTC. It codes for CASSQGTGQDEQYF.

The chain combines TRBV19 with TRBJ2-3; possibly TRBD2 for D (6 bases). The CDR3 has 20 amino acids. The V and J ends lost 6 bases and 3 bases respectively, with 31 bases between them. Germline V gene sequence: CDR1 LNHDA, CDR2 SQIVND (reference sequence). CDR3 DNA sequence: TGTGCCAGTAGCGGGTCCCCAAGGTTTTCTAGCGAAGGGAGGACAGATACGCAGTATTTT. Translation gives CASSGSPRFSSEGRTDTQYF. Variable domain in full (rest from reference TRBV19 and TRBJ2-3): DGGITQSPKYLFRKEGQNVTLSCEQNLNHDAMYWYRQDPGQGLRLIYYSQIVNDFQKGDIAEGYSVSREKKESFPLTVTSAQKNPTAFYLCASSGSPRFSSEGRTDTQYFGPGTRLTVL.

CDR3 in amino acids: CASSPKLRTGGNEQFF. DNA for the CDR3: TGTGCCAGCAGCCCCAAACTCCGGACAGGGGGCAATGAGCAGTTCTTC. The chain recombines TRBV7-9 with TRBJ2-1, with TRBD1 matching over 10 bases. The V gene's germline CDR1 is SEHNR and CDR2 FQNEAQ (reference sequence). CDR3 length equals 16 residues. After removal of 5 bases from V and 6 bases from J, the junction contained 10 bases not matched to a gene.